This T cell receptor beta chain was identified in a study of blood T cell repertoires in COVID-19. Study-level background: Researchers got acute and convalescent COVID-19 samples from the United States, Italy and Spain.

Authors' data handling: Estimation of nucleated cell counts was performed using reference gene primer amplification. Data came from immunoSEQ multiplex PCR; TCRdb stores just in-frame clones and leaves some out. Clone size and V and J calls were adopted from that table, with D and trimming inferred from the DNA. The sample carries 200,000 to 300,000 clones, about 87% recorded once. This TCR was sampled from a man aged 60 to 75 who had recovered from COVID-19. Sequencing used peripheral blood.

This CDR3 reads CASSEVLAGGANEKLFF. CDR3 coding DNA: TGTGCCAGCAGTGAAGTTTTAGCGGGAGGCGCCAATGAAAAACTGTTTTTT. This chain connects TRBV2 to TRBJ1-4; D not certain. Trimming removed 1 base from V and 5 bases from J, with 17 bases in between. Per the germline V gene, CDR1 is SNHLY and CDR2 is FYNNEI. This CDR3 comprises 17 residues. Variable domain in full (rest from reference TRBV2 and TRBJ1-4): EPEVTQTPSHQVTQMGQEVILRCVPISNHLYFYWYRQILGQKVEFLVSFYNNEISEKSEIFDDQFSVERPDGSNFTLKIRSTKLEDSAMYFCASSEVLAGGANEKLFFGSGTQLSVL.